Presented here are 28 T cell receptor beta chains from one specimen sequenced in a study of shared T cell receptors in the human thymus. TCRdb's table, derived via immunoSEQ multiplex PCR, lists solely in-frame clones and lacks some. The sample holds fewer than 700,000 clones, around nine tenths seen once. The same specimen was also included in a second study, on human thymus T cells.

Sequencing was carried out using thymocytes. Source of these receptors: a boy under two years old with a congenital heart defect.

This clone appeared once. V gene TRBV7-8 combines with J gene TRBJ2-7, with D possibly being TRBD2 (6 bases). V shed 5 bases and J shed 9 bases, with 23 bases lying between them. The CDR3 consists of 15 residues. The germline CDR1 and CDR2 sequences are SGHVS and FQNEAQ. The CDR3 sequence is CASSVRLVRAVRQYF. The CDR3 nucleotides read TGTGCCAGCAGCGTCCGACTAGTCCGCGCCGTGCGGCAGTACTTC. Complete variable domain (other parts from reference TRBV7-8 and TRBJ2-7): GAGVSQSPRYKVAKRGQDVALRCDPISGHVSLFWYQQALGQGPEFLTYFQNEAQLDKSGLPSDRFFAERPEGSVSTLKIQRTQQEDSAVYLCASSVRLVRAVRQYFGPGTRLTVT.

The V and J genes are TRBV5-4 and TRBJ2-4; 11 bases agree with TRBD2. Germline V CDR1 and CDR2: SGHNT, YYREEE (reference sequence). The CDR3 consists of 16 residues. The V and J ends lost 0 bases and 3 bases, in that order; junction bases with no gene match: 2. In nucleotides, the CDR3 is TGTGCCAGCAGCTTGGTAGGGACTAGCGGCAAAAACATTCAGTACTTC. This sequence encodes CASSLVGTSGKNIQYF. Complete variable domain (other parts from reference TRBV5-4 and TRBJ2-4): ETGVTQSPTHLIKTRGQQVTLRCSSQSGHNTVSWYQQALGQGPQFIFQYYREEENGRGNFPPRFSGLQFPNYSSELNVNALELDDSALYLCASSLVGTSGKNIQYFGAGTRLSVL.

This clone came up a few times. The J gene is TRBJ1-1, the V gene TRBV18; TRBD1 is a possible D gene (5 bases). The CDR3 loop spans 15 amino acids. Germline V gene sequence: CDR1 KGHSH, CDR2 LQKENI. Trimming pared 4 bases from V and 5 bases from J, leaving 17 bases between. CDR3 amino acids: CASSQNRQSSTEAFF. The CDR3 DNA is TGTGCCAGCTCACAAAACCGACAGTCCTCTACTGAAGCTTTCTTT.

This clone showed up just once. V is TRBV6-1 and J is TRBJ2-7; unclear D gene. The V end lost 2 bases, the J end lost 0 bases, and 20 bases lay between the germline ends. The germline CDR1 and CDR2 sequences are MNHNS and SASEGT. The CDR3 extends over 18 amino acids. The CDR3 nucleotides read TGTGCCAGCAGTGAAACCGCTAAGGAAGGCGGAGCCTCCTACGAGCAGTACTTC. This translates into CASSETAKEGGASYEQYF.

The chain has TRBV6-1 and TRBJ1-5, with a weak D call TRBD1 (6 bases). CDR3 size: 17 residues. The germline CDR1 and CDR2 sequences are MNHNS and SASEGT. V was trimmed by 1 base and J by 1 base, leaving 14 bases between them. CDR3: CASSEGRGGGSNQPQHF. As DNA, the CDR3 is TGTGCCAGCAGTGAAGGCAGGGGAGGGGGGAGCAATCAGCCCCAGCATTTT.

The genes are TRBV28 and TRBJ2-6; D gene ambiguous. This CDR3 has 15 residues. CDR1 and CDR2 (germline): MDHEN, SYDVKM. The V end lost 5 bases, the J end lost 1 base, and 9 bases lay between the germline ends. The CDR3 region is CASSPLLSGANVLTF. CDR3 DNA sequence: TGTGCCAGCAGTCCGCTACTGTCTGGGGCCAACGTCCTGACTTTC.

The chain links TRBV2 to TRBJ2-7; TRBD2 agrees at 8 bases. The trim removed 8 bases at V and 1 base at J, leaving 7 bases unmatched. Germline V gene lookup returns CDR1 SNHLY and CDR2 FYNNEI. The CDR3 runs 14 residues. The CDR3 loop reads CASSALAESYEQYF. The DNA of the CDR3 is TGTGCCAGCTCGGCACTAGCGGAATCCTACGAGCAGTACTTC.

This clone was seen only once. The rearrangement uses TRBV9 and TRBJ1-4; D ambiguous. V lost 4 bases and J 8 bases, leaving 24 bases between the germline ends. Germline CDR1 is SGDLS and CDR2 is YYNGEE. This CDR3 has 17 amino acids. CDR3 bases: TGTGCCAGCAGCAGCAAACCCCGACACGGGATAGGGGAAAAACTGTTTTTT. Translation gives CASSSKPRHGIGEKLFF.

Notes on this clone: Other DNA sequences in this specimen translate into the identical CDR3. The gene calls are TRBV12-5 and TRBJ2-7; 7 bases are a match to TRBD2. Germline V gives CDR1 LGHNT, CDR2 FRNRAP. V lost 5 bases, J lost 4 bases, and 2 bases stayed unmatched. This CDR3 is 12 amino acids long. This CDR3 is CASGPGGYEQYF. The CDR3, as DNA: TGTGCTAGTGGTCCGGGGGGATACGAGCAGTACTTC.

The chain carries TRBV7-9 and TRBJ2-7; 14 bases line up with TRBD2. The V gene end was trimmed by 4 bases and the J gene end by 5 bases; junction bases not matched to a gene: 13. The CDR3 loop spans 18 amino acids. The germline CDR1 and CDR2 sequences are SEHNR and FQNEAQ (reference sequence). The CDR3 reads CASSSTKEGLAGADEQYF. The CDR3 DNA is TGTGCCAGCAGCTCGACTAAAGAGGGACTAGCGGGAGCAGACGAGCAGTACTTC.

The V and J genes are TRBV4-2 and TRBJ2-1; tentative D call: TRBD2 (5 bases). The V end lost 2 bases, the J end lost 1 base, and 12 bases lay between the germline ends. CDR1 is LGHNA, CDR2 YNFKEQ, per germline. This CDR3 is built from 16 residues. DNA of the CDR3: TGTGCCAGCAGCCAACTCACTAGTTCTTCCTACAATGAGCAGTTCTTC. Translation: CASSQLTSSSYNEQFF.

The chain combines TRBV21-1 with TRBJ1-5; the table assigns TRBD1, which was not confirmed against the DNA. TRBV21-1 constitutes a pseudogene. The CDR3 extends over 18 amino acids. The CDR3 sequence: CASSKQGPRDGFCQPQHF. The CDR3 DNA reads as TGTGCCAGCAGCAAACAGGGTCCCAGGGATGGGTTTTGTCAGCCCCAGCATTTT.

V gene TRBV4-3 combines with J gene TRBJ2-3; 8 bases align to TRBD1. This CDR3 region has 18 residues. V was clipped by 4 bases and J by 2 bases; unmatched bases: 14. In germline, CDR1 is LGHNA, CDR2 YSLEER. This CDR3 reads CASSLIFATGVFTDTQYF. In DNA, the CDR3 is TGCGCCAGCAGCCTTATATTCGCGACAGGGGTCTTCACAGATACGCAGTATTTT.

V is TRBV28 and J is TRBJ1-1; the match to TRBD1 covers 8 bases. This CDR3 spans 20 amino acids. J was trimmed by 0 bases and V by 5 bases; bases with no gene match: 20. Germline lookup yields CDR1 MDHEN and CDR2 SYDVKM. CDR3 nucleotides: TGTGCCAGCAGTCCCATCACCAGCGGAAGGACAGGGCCGTTGAACACTGAAGCTTTCTTT. Translated, it gives CASSPITSGRTGPLNTEAFF.

This chain uses TRBV27 with TRBJ1-1; 9 bases are a match to TRBD1. This CDR3 comprises 15 residues. V shed 6 bases, J shed 3 bases, and the junction held 8 bases outside the gene matches. CDR1 and CDR2 (germline): MNHEY, SMNVEV (reference sequence). The CDR3: CASRLTGGRDTEAFF. CDR3 nucleotides: TGTGCCAGCAGATTAACAGGGGGCCGGGACACTGAAGCTTTCTTT.

The chain is built from TRBV15 and TRBJ2-2, with D tentatively TRBD2 (6 bases). Germline values: CDR1 LNHNV, CDR2 YYDKDF (reference sequence). V was pared by 3 bases and J by 6 bases, with 17 bases between. CDR3 length: 16 residues. The CDR3 region has the DNA TGTGCCACCAGCAGGCCCCTTCGGGAGCGGTCCGGGGAGCTGTTTTTT. It specifies CATSRPLRERSGELFF.

V usage is TRBV11-1 and J usage is TRBJ2-7, with D possibly TRBD2 on 7 matching bases. In germline, CDR1 is SGHAT, CDR2 FQDESV (reference sequence). Deletions cut 4 bases from V and 2 bases from J, with 15 bases between. The CDR3 runs 15 residues. The CDR3 reads CASSSRGARAYEQYF. DNA for the CDR3: TGTGCCAGCAGCTCCCGGGGGGCCAGAGCCTACGAGCAGTACTTC.

The rearrangement links TRBV19 to TRBJ2-1; 10 nucleotides line up with TRBD1. CDR3 length: 12 amino acids. From germline, CDR1 is LNHDA and CDR2 SQIVND (reference sequence). The J segment lost 8 bases and the V segment lost 11 bases, leaving 6 bases of the junction unmatched. The CDR3 protein is CASGQGCDEQFF. The CDR3 nucleotides read TGTGCCTCGGGACAGGGGTGCGATGAGCAGTTCTTC.

The rearrangement uses TRBV5-4 and TRBJ2-1, with D perhaps TRBD2 (6 bases). Germline CDR1 reads SGHNT; CDR2 reads YYREEE (reference sequence). The CDR3 consists of 14 residues. V shed 4 bases and J shed 8 bases, with 16 bases lying between them. For the CDR3, the DNA is TGTGCCAGCAGCGACGGGACTCTGGGGGATGAGCAGTTCTTC. Protein sequence: CASSDGTLGDEQFF.

The chain carries TRBV29-1 and TRBJ2-7; maybe TRBD2 (6 bases). Trimming stripped 6 bases from V and 2 bases from J, with 17 bases between. CDR1 is SQVTM, CDR2 ANQGSEA, per germline. The CDR3 is made up of 14 amino acids. CDR3 sequence reads: CSVPLAGWPYEQYF. CDR3 DNA: TGCAGCGTCCCCCTGGCGGGATGGCCCTACGAGCAGTACTTC.

The V call is TRBV6-5, the J call TRBJ2-1, with D unclear. CDR3 length: 14 residues. Trimming pared 2 bases from V and 3 bases from J, leaving 8 bases between. CDR1 and CDR2 from the germline V gene are MNHEY and SVGAGI. Here the CDR3 reads CASSYSTHYNEQFF. Written as DNA, the CDR3 is TGTGCCAGCAGTTACAGTACTCACTACAATGAGCAGTTCTTC.

V gene TRBV5-4 combines with J gene TRBJ2-7; 10 bases line up with TRBD1. The length of the CDR3 is 16 residues. The V and J ends lost 1 base and 3 bases, in that order; junction bases with no gene match: 7. CDR1 is SGHNT, CDR2 YYREEE, per germline (reference sequence). The CDR3 DNA follows: TGTGCCAGCAGCTTGTGGGAAGACAGGGGGCACTACGAGCAGTACTTC. Protein product: CASSLWEDRGHYEQYF.

This chain connects TRBV9 to TRBJ2-1; 12 nucleotides align to TRBD2. Germline CDR1 reads SGDLS; CDR2 reads YYNGEE. Trimming removed 4 bases from V and 6 bases from J; junction bases left unmatched: 5. This CDR3 contains 15 residues. In nucleotides, the CDR3 is TGTGCCAGCAGCCCCCCTAGCGGGAGGGGCAATGAGCAGTTCTTC. Protein sequence: CASSPPSGRGNEQFF.

About this clone itself: The junction departs from germline at one end; a sequencing error may be responsible. The rearrangement uses TRBV7-9 and TRBJ1-2; weak D call: TRBD1 (6 bases). There are 11 residues in the CDR3. Germline V gene lookup returns CDR1 SEHNR and CDR2 FQNEAQ (reference sequence). The CDR3 is CASSLENRVEF. The CDR3 DNA sequence: TGTGCCAGCAGCTTAGAAAACAGGGTGGAATTC.

The sample holds a few counts of this clone. This sequence joins TRBV27 and TRBJ2-1; 10 bases fit TRBD1. V shed 6 bases, J shed 5 bases, and the junction held 10 bases outside the gene matches. CDR1 is MNHEY, CDR2 SMNVEV, per germline (reference sequence). The length of the CDR3 is 16 residues. CDR3 in amino acids: CASRLRDRGSHNEQFF. CDR3 in DNA: TGTGCCAGCAGACTTCGGGACAGGGGTTCCCACAATGAGCAGTTCTTC.

The count of this clone is one. V is TRBV4-1 and J is TRBJ1-5; D unclear. The V gene lost 0 bases and the J gene lost 2 bases, with 17 bases spanning the gap. CDR1 is MGHRA and CDR2 is YSYEKL in the germline V gene. The CDR3 runs to 18 residues. The CDR3 DNA is TGCGCCAGCAGCCAAGATTGGATCGGGGAGGACGGCAATCAGCCCCAGCATTTT. Protein sequence: CASSQDWIGEDGNQPQHF.

V usage is TRBV11-2 and J usage is TRBJ2-7, with 7 bases aligning to TRBD2. Germline assignment: CDR1 SGHAT and CDR2 FQNNGV. The V gene end was trimmed by 5 bases and the J gene end by 4 bases; junction bases not matched to a gene: 14. The CDR3 spans 16 residues. This chain's CDR3 is CASSPEGGSSHYEQYF. In nucleotides, the CDR3 is TGTGCCAGCAGCCCCGAGGGCGGGAGCTCCCATTACGAGCAGTACTTC.

The chain is built from TRBV30 and TRBJ2-2; possible D gene TRBD2, 6 bases. Germline lookup yields CDR1 GTSNPN and CDR2 SVGIG (reference sequence). This CDR3 is built from 12 residues. V lost 3 bases and J lost 6, with 8 bases in between. The CDR3 DNA reads as TGTGCCTGGAGGGAGGGCCCCGGGGAGCTGTTTTTT. Protein: CAWREGPGELFF. Complete variable domain (other parts from reference TRBV30 and TRBJ2-2): SQTIHQWPATLVQPVGSPLSLECTVEGTSNPNLYWYRQAAGRGLQLLFYSVGIGQISSEVPQNLSASRPQDRQFILSSKKLLLSDSGFYLCAWREGPGELFFGEGSRLTVL.